This TCR beta chain was obtained from a study of spatial heterogeneity in lung cancer. As for the study in general: Samples were donated by 72 untreated early-stage non-small cell lung cancer patients.

Ten or more counts support this clonotype. TCRdb reprocessed the 5' RACE reads with MiXCR, giving one entry per CDR3 protein. Of 95,000 to 120,000 distinct CDR3 sequences listed, about 10% are singletons. The time point here: blood at routine non-recurrence follow-up after resection. This clonotype was obtained from a female donor with early-stage non-small cell lung cancer. The specimen comprised PBMCs, sampled at follow-up.

The DNA for the CDR3 is TGCAGCGTAGCAGCACAGAGCTCCTACAATGAGCAGTTCTTC. It translates to CSVAAQSSYNEQFF. V gene TRBV29-1 combines with J gene TRBJ2-1, with D hard to call. The CDR3 is 14 amino acids. CDR1 is SQVTM and CDR2 is ANQGSEA in the germline V gene. Trimming took 6 bases from V and 0 from J, leaving 12 bases between them.